This paragraph reports one T cell receptor (beta chain). The clone's antigen remains unknown. Base-call qualities are not available, and no considerably larger clone is one nucleotide away. This entry is derived from a study of response to subunit inactivated influenza vaccine (dated by TCRdb to between 2017 and 2018). About the study as a whole: Deep quantitative T cell receptor repertoire profiling was used in the study to track responses to a trivalent subunit inactivated influenza vaccine.

Broader findings and caveats from the paper: It was suggested by the authors that each seasonal influenza vaccination may recruit only a limited number of new T cells.

Library generation was performed with RT-PCR. These reads were obtained on an Illumina HiSeq 2500. The public sequencing data were trimmed at Q25 with fastp and processed into clonotypes with MiXCR by TCRdb, which kept only in-frame beta chains. A single entry per CDR3 protein holds the most common genes and DNA from its merged rows. This sample holds around 500,000 distinct CDR3 sequences; about a tenth were observed only once. The ten largest clonotypes hold more than 10% of the sample. The CDR3 runs 15 amino acids, cysteine and phenylalanine included. Just CDR3 DNA is preserved here, 45 bases in frame from base 1. As encoded in the germline V gene, CDR1 is SGHTA while CDR2 is FQGNSA. The germline V end is reduced by 3 bases and the J end by 4 bases; junction bases left unmatched: 9. The time point label corresponds to: 45 days after influenza vaccine administration.

The source was PBMCs from blood, collected roughly 45 days after vaccination. This clonotype was sampled from a man aged 45-65 years who received an inactivated influenza vaccine. Donor details come from another sample of the same person, matched by shared clones. The sequence links TRBV7-2 to TRBJ2-7; 7 of the junction bases match TRBD2. The nucleotide sequence reads TGTGCCAGCAGCTTTGTGAGTAGCGGGTTGTACGAGCAGTACTTC. The translation is CASSFVSSGLYEQYF.